This T cell receptor (beta chain) emerged from a study of cytomegalovirus exposure and HLA in healthy donors. Germline V CDR1 and CDR2: GTSNPN, SVGIG (reference sequence). The V end lost 4 bases, the J end lost 4 bases, and 8 bases lay between the germline ends. This CDR3 region has 11 residues. With 60 Vbeta and 13 Jbeta primers, the PCR was carried out. Sequenced by immunoSEQ multiplex PCR; TCRdb stores in-frame clones only, minus some. The repertoire has 120,000 to 150,000 clones, approximately 79% of them found once; the top ten carry under 3.5%. Donors likely had unrecorded immune exposures despite being nominally healthy when sampled. Only a few counts were recorded for this clone.

This chain joins TRBV30 and TRBJ2-7, with D possibly being TRBD1 (6 bases). Material for sequencing was PBMCs. This receptor was identified in a woman in her 30s in good health and CMV-seronegative. The CDR3 bases are TGTGCCTGGACTACAGGGTACGAGCAGTACTTC. It codes for CAWTTGYEQYF.